The 13 T cell receptor beta chains below all came from one sample that was sequenced in a study of tumor and adjacent non-tumor tissue in lung cancer. TCRbeta libraries were built with three rounds of nested PCR, modified from ARM-PCR. TCRdb fed the multiplex PCR reads into MiXCR, producing one record per CDR3 protein. The data show 71,000 or so distinct CDR3 sequences, around 86% seen once. The template was RNA from unsorted bulk tissue. Sequencing input: lung tumor tissue. All receptors come from a woman between 45 and 65 years old with non-small cell lung cancer.

About this clonotype itself: A junction boundary mismatches the germline segment, possibly from a read error. The chain employs TRBV4-1 and TRBJ2-5, with 7 bases lining up with TRBD2. The CDR3 is 17 amino acids. Germline V lookup: CDR1 MGHRA, CDR2 YSYEKL. The DNA of the CDR3 is TGCGCCAGCAGCCAAGGTGGCGGGGGAAGGGAAAGAGAGACCCAGGACTTC. Translating gives CASSQGGGGRERETQDF.

The chain recombines TRBV5-6 with TRBJ2-3, with 7 bases lining up with TRBD2. Looked up from germline, CDR1 is SGHDT and CDR2 is YYEEEE. J was trimmed by 7 bases and V by 4 bases; bases with no gene match: 18. The CDR3 totals 17 residues. For the CDR3, the DNA is TGTGCCAGCAGCCCCCCTGTCGGAGCGGGAAGACGGTATACGCAGTATTTT. Translation: CASSPPVGAGRRYTQYF.

V is TRBV11-2 and J is TRBJ2-1; 9 positions agree with TRBD2. Germline CDR1 reads SGHAT; CDR2 reads FQNNGV. The CDR3 totals 15 residues. The CDR3 region is CVTSFIAGEDNEQFF. DNA for the CDR3: TGTGTCACCAGTTTTATAGCGGGAGAAGACAATGAGCAGTTCTTC.

As regards this clonotype: A much larger clone is a single base away; this may be a read error. V and J are TRBV15 and TRBJ2-5; 9 nucleotides line up with TRBD1. With 5 bases clipped from V and 4 bases from J, the junction kept 8 bases outside the gene matches. The CDR3 spans 15 residues. Germline CDR1 is LNHNV and CDR2 is YYDKDF (reference sequence). This CDR3 reads CATSCLTGGSETQYF. CDR3 coding DNA: TGTGCCACCAGCTGCCTGACAGGGGGTTCAGAGACCCAGTACTTC.

About this clonotype itself: A junction end diverges from the germline sequence, so it may reflect a read error. The chain joins TRBV4-3 to TRBJ2-5; no clear D gene. This CDR3 has 15 residues. Germline V lookup: CDR1 LGHNA, CDR2 YSLEER. CDR3: CASSQDSGPQEIQYF. CDR3 sequence (DNA): TGCGCCAGTAGTCAAGATTCCGGTCCTCAAGAGATCCAGTACTTC.

The rearrangement uses TRBV20-1 and TRBJ1-5, with 7 positions matching TRBD1. This CDR3 spans 15 amino acids. The germline CDR1 and CDR2 sequences are DFQATT and SNEGSKA (reference sequence). V trimming: 0 bases; J trimming: 6 bases; junction bases outside the gene matches: 8. In DNA form, the CDR3 reads TGCAGTGCTAGAGATCCAGACAGGGTGGCTCAGCCCCAGCATTTT. It yields the protein CSARDPDRVAQPQHF.

In the case of this clonotype: The junction departs from germline at one end; a sequencing error may be responsible. The J gene is TRBJ1-5, the V gene TRBV6-5; the D gene is possibly TRBD1 (5 bases). Per germline, CDR1 MNHEY and CDR2 SVGAGI. The CDR3 is 15 residues long. In DNA, the CDR3 is TGTGTCAGCAGCCCTGACAGCAATAGCAATCAGCCCCACCATTTT. Residues: CVSSPDSNSNQPHHF.

Ten or more counts support this clonotype. The chain uses TRBV5-1 and TRBJ1-5; D perhaps matches TRBD1 (6 bases). From germline, CDR1 is SGHRS and CDR2 YFSETQ. Trimming shortened V by 4 bases and J by 1 base, and 12 bases separated the two germline ends. This CDR3 is 15 amino acids long. The DNA of the CDR3 is TGCGCCAGCAGCGCGACAGGACTGAGCAATCAGCCCCAGCATTTT. Its protein product is CASSATGLSNQPQHF.

Concerning this clonotype: The conserved phenylalanine or tryptophan normally closing the CDR3 is absent here, so this likely arose from a read error. The gene calls are TRBV29-1 and TRBJ1-1; no definite D call. V was clipped by 4 bases and J by 0 bases, with 12 bases between them. The CDR3 is 14 amino acids. Germline V CDR1 and CDR2: SQVTM, ANQGSEA. CDR3 DNA: TGCAGCGTTGGGGAGGGTCAGATGAACACTGAAGCTTTCATT. It is translated as CSVGEGQMNTEAFI.

With respect to this clonotype: The CDR3 does not close with the conserved phenylalanine or tryptophan, likely indicating a read error. The gene calls are TRBV6-2 or TRBV6-3 and TRBJ2-7; D is unresolved. The V gene's germline CDR1 is MNHEY and CDR2 SVGEGT. The CDR3 consists of 13 residues. CDR3 nucleotides: TGTGCTAGCAGTTACTTGGATACCTACGAGCAGTACTTA. This codes for CASSYLDTYEQYL.

About this clonotype: The junction and the germline gene differ at one end; a read error may be behind it. The chain employs TRBV29-1 and TRBJ1-3; unclear D gene. CDR1 is SQVTM, CDR2 ANQGSEA, per germline. The CDR3 is 15 amino acids. CDR3 in DNA: TGCAGCGTTGAATCGGGCAGCGGCTTTGGAAACACCACATATTTT. This translates into CSVESGSGFGNTTYF.

The chain is built from TRBV4-3 and TRBJ2-7, with unresolved D. Germline V lookup: CDR1 LGHNA, CDR2 YSLEER. The CDR3 consists of 15 residues. CDR3 amino acids: CANSHRIGESYEQYF. In DNA form, the CDR3 reads TGCGCTAACAGCCACCGGATCGGAGAGTCCTACGAGCAGTACTTC.

The sample holds one count of this clonotype. This CDR3 is missing its conserved last phenylalanine or tryptophan, likely due to a read error. The chain carries TRBV29-1 and TRBJ2-1; no firm D call. The CDR3 spans 15 residues. Germline CDR1 reads SQVTM; CDR2 reads ANQGSEA. The CDR3 region has the DNA TGCAGCCTTGAACTTCCGGCGAGACCCCGGGATGAGCAGTTCTTA. Translating gives CSLELPARPRDEQFL.